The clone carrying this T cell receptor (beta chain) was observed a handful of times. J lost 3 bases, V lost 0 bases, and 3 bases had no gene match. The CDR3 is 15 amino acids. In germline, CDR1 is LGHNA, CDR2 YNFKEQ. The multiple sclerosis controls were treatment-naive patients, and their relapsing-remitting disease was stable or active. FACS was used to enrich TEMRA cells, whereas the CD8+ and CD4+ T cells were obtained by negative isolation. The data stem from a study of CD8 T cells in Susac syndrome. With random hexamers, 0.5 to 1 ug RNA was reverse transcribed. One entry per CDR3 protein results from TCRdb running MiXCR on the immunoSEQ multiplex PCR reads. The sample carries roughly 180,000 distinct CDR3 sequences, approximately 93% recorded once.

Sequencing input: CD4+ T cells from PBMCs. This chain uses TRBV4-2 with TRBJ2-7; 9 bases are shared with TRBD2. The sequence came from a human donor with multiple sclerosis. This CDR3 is CASSQDPAGGYEQYF. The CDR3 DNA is TGTGCCAGCAGCCAAGACCCAGCGGGGGGCTACGAGCAGTACTTC.